The clone carrying this T cell receptor (beta chain) occurred a few times. Its antigen is currently unknown. The data originate from a study of tumor-infiltrating lymphocytes in localized non-small cell lung cancer. The overall study: Each patient gave resected tumor and non-adjacent uninvolved lung tissue. Points from the study as a whole: Not all patients were TCR sequenced, owing to tissue quantity. T-cell fraction did not differ between immunotypes IM1 and IM2. Different pieces of the same tissue were used for each assay.

Here immunoSEQ multiplex PCR was the method, and the copy in TCRdb shows in-frame clones only, minus some. The table lists 12,000 or so clones, about 79% of them singletons. Looked up from germline, CDR1 is MGHDK and CDR2 is SYGVNS. The CDR3 extends over 15 amino acids. V lost 6 bases and J lost 0, with 12 bases in between. The receptor's source is a human donor with non-small cell lung cancer. The chain employs TRBV25-1 and TRBJ2-1, with D perhaps TRBD2 (6 bases). Sequencing was performed on lung tumor tissue. The CDR3 loop reads CASSVRDFSYNEQFF. The CDR3 nucleotides read TGTGCCAGCAGCGTTCGGGACTTCTCCTACAATGAGCAGTTCTTC.